This entry lists 5 T cell receptor beta chains sequenced from one sample in a study of T cell repertoires in cytomegalovirus infection. Their recognized antigens are unknown. TCRdb used MiXCR to reprocess the reads, holding one entry per CDR3 protein. The top ten clones hold around 33% of a sample with roughly 110,000 distinct CDR3 sequences, about 9.5% of them seen once. Sequencing input: PBMCs, sequenced either directly or after in vitro stimulation (not recorded which). The source of these receptors is a human donor in good health (CMV status not recorded). Some clones in this sample may be carry-over from other donors' samples.

The chain links TRBV7-8 to TRBJ2-3, with D uncertain. Trimming left V 5 bases short and J 2 bases short, with 11 bases between. Germline values: CDR1 SGHVS, CDR2 FQNEAQ. The CDR3 extends over 14 amino acids. The CDR3 DNA reads as TGTGCCAGCAGCCGAGCCCTCTACACAGATACGCAGTATTTT. This translates into CASSRALYTDTQYF.

Ten or more counts support this clonotype. The chain is built from TRBV5-4 and TRBJ2-2; no clear D. CDR1 is SGHNT, CDR2 YYREEE, per germline (reference sequence). The CDR3 has 16 amino acids. V lost 2 bases, J lost 7 bases, and 18 bases lay in between. CDR3 loop: CASSFRSGTRSGELFF. CDR3 coding DNA: TGTGCCAGCAGCTTTAGGTCAGGCACGCGGAGCGGGGAGCTGTTTTTT. Full variable domain (missing parts from reference TRBV5-4 and TRBJ2-2): ETGVTQSPTHLIKTRGQQVTLRCSSQSGHNTVSWYQQALGQGPQFIFQYYREEENGRGNFPPRFSGLQFPNYSSELNVNALELDDSALYLCASSFRSGTRSGELFFGEGSRLTVL.

Ten or more counts support this clonotype. This rearrangement joins TRBV19 to TRBJ2-6; 10 positions agree with TRBD1. V lost 6 bases and J lost 0; bases outside the gene matches: 5. Germline loops: CDR1 LNHDA, CDR2 SQIVND (reference sequence). The CDR3 totals 17 residues. The CDR3 DNA is TGTGCCAGTAGGTTGCGGGACAGGGGCTCTGGGGCCAACGTCCTGACTTTC. Its protein product is CASRLRDRGSGANVLTF.

This clonotype was seen repeatedly, ten times or more. The chain links TRBV7-2 to TRBJ2-2, with 11 bases lining up with TRBD2. J gave up 0 bases and V 4 bases, and 7 bases lay outside the gene matches. The CDR3 has 18 amino acids. Germline-derived CDR1 and CDR2 are SGHTA and FQGNSA. The chain's CDR3 is CASSSRGLAVTNTGELFF. Written as DNA, the CDR3 is TGTGCCAGCAGCTCAAGGGGACTAGCGGTAACGAACACCGGGGAGCTGTTTTTT.

This clonotype has at least ten counts. The chain has TRBV28 and TRBJ1-4; possible D gene TRBD1, 6 bases. The CDR3 contains 16 residues. V lost 3 bases and J lost 2, with 13 bases in between. Germline V gives CDR1 MDHEN, CDR2 SYDVKM. As DNA, the CDR3 is TGTGCCAGCAGTTTTGGGGGCCCGGGTACTAATGAAAAACTGTTTTTT. Its translation is CASSFGGPGTNEKLFF.